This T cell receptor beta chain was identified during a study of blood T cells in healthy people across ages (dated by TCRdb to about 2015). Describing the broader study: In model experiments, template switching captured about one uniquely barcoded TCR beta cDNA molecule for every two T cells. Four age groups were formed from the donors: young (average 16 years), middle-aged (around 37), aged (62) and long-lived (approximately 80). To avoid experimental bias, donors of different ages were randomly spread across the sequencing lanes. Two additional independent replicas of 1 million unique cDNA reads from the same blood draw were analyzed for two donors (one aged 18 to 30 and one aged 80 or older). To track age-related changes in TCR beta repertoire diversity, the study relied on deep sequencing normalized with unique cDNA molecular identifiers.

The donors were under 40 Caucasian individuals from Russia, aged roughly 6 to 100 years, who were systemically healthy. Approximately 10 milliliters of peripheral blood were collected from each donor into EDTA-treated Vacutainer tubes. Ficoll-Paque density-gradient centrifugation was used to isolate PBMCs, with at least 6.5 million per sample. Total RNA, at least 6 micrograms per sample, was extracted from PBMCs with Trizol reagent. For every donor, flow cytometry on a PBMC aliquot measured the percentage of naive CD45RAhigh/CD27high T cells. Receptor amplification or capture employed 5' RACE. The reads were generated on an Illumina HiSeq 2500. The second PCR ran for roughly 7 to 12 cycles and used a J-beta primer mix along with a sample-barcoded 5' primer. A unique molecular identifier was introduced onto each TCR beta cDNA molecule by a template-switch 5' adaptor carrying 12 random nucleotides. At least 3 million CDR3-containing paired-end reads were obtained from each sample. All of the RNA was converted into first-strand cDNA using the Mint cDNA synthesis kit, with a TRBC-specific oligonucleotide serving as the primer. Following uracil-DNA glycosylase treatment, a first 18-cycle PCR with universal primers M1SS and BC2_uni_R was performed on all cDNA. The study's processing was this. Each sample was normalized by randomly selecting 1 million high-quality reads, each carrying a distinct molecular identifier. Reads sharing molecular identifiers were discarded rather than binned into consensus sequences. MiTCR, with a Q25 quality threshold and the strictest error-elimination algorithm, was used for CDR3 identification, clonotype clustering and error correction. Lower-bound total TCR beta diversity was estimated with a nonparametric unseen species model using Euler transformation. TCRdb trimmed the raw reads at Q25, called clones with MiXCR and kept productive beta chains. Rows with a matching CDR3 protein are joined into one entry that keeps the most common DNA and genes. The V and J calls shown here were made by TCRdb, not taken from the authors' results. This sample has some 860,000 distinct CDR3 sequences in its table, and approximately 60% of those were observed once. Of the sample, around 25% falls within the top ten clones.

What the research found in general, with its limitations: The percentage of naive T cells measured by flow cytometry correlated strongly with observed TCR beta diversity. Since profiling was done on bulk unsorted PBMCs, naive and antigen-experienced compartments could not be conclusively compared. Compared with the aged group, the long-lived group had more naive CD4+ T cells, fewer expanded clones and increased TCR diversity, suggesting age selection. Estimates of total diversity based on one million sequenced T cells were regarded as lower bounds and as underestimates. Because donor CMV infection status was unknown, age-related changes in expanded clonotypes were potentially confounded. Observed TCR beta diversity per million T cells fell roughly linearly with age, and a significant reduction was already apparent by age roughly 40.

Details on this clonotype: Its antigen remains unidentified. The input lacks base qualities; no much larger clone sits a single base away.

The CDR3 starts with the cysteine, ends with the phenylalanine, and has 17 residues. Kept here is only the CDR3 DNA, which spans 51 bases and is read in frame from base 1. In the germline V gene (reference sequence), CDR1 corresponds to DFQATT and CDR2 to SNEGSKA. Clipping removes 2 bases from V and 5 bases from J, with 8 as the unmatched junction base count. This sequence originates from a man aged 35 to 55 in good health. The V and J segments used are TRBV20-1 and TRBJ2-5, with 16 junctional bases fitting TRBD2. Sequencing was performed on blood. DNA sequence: TGCAGTGCTAGACCTTCTACGGGACTAGCGGGAGGGGAGACCCAGTACTTC. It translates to CSARPSTGLAGGETQYF.